What follows are 16 T cell receptor beta chains derived from one specimen sequenced in a study of post-analysis software for immune sequencing data (dated by TCRdb to about 2015). Summary of the overall study and its limitations: Significantly higher frequencies in patients than in controls were found for roughly 5 TRBV segments, including TRBV5-6, TRBV5-1 and TRBV20-1.

The protocol used for the library was PCR. Sequencing instrument: Illumina HiSeq 2500. Unique molecular identifiers were incorporated into TCR beta cDNA libraries to reduce PCR and sequencing biases. TCRdb trimmed the raw reads at Q25, called clones with MiXCR and kept productive beta chains. Entries that share a CDR3 protein sequence are merged under the most common genes and DNA. This sample gives about 460,000 distinct CDR3 sequences in total; roughly 46% of them show up just once. Clones ranked in the top ten supply 12% of the sample. For these TCRs, the target antigens are not known. The sequencing sample was made of blood. These receptor sequences come from a girl between 5 and 17 years old with multiple sclerosis.

As regards this clonotype: Compared with germline, one end of the junction differs, possibly owing to a read error. The V call is TRBV25-1, the J call TRBJ2-1, with a possible D match to TRBD1 (6 bases). The V gene's germline CDR1 is MGHDK and CDR2 SYGVNS. CDR3 length: 14 residues. The CDR3 protein is CASKGESSYNEKFF. Written as DNA, the CDR3 is TGTGCCAGCAAGGGGGAAAGCTCCTACAATGAGAAGTTCTTC.

J is TRBJ1-1 and V is TRBV28; the D is unclear. This CDR3 spans 14 amino acids. V was cut by 3 bases and J by 1 base, with 9 bases left in between. Germline V lookup: CDR1 MDHEN, CDR2 SYDVKM. The CDR3 region is CASSLSVQNTEAFF. The CDR3, as DNA: TGTGCCAGCAGTTTGAGCGTGCAGAACACTGAAGCTTTCTTT. The whole variable domain, remainder taken from reference TRBV28 and TRBJ1-1, is DVKVTQSSRYLVKRTGEKVFLECVQDMDHENMFWYRQDPGLGLRLIYFSYDVKMKEKGDIPEGYSVSREKKERFSLILESASTNQTSMYLCASSLSVQNTEAFFGQGTRLTVV.

This clonotype appeared a single time. The genes are TRBV7-2 and TRBJ2-2; D could derive from TRBD1 or TRBD2 (5 bases each). The CDR3 runs to 14 residues. The V and J ends lost 2 bases and 8 bases respectively, with 12 bases between them. Germline assignment: CDR1 SGHTA and CDR2 FQGNSA. CDR3 DNA: TGTGCCAGCAGCTTACAGGGACCGTTTGGGGAGCTGTTTTTT. Its translation is CASSLQGPFGELFF. The whole variable domain, remainder taken from reference TRBV7-2 and TRBJ2-2, is GAGVSQSPSNKVTEKGKDVELRCDPISGHTALYWYRQSLGQGLEFLIYFQGNSAPDKSGLPSDRFSAERTGGSVSTLTIQRTQQEDSAVYLCASSLQGPFGELFFGEGSRLTVL.

The V and J genes are TRBV7-9 and TRBJ2-5; either TRBD1 or TRBD2 may supply D (5 bases each). V was shortened by 0 bases and J by 3 bases, with 14 bases between the two germline ends. The CDR3 extends over 16 amino acids. CDR1 is SEHNR, CDR2 FQNEAQ, per germline (reference sequence). CDR3 in DNA: TGTGCCAGCAGCTTAGCGAGGGGACGTTCGGAAGAGACCCAGTACTTC. Protein: CASSLARGRSEETQYF.

V gene TRBV20-1 combines with J gene TRBJ2-3, with 14 bases that match TRBD2. With 1 base clipped from V and 1 base from J, the junction kept 19 bases outside the gene matches. The CDR3 length is 22 residues. Germline V gene data show CDR1 as DFQATT and CDR2 as SNEGSKA (reference sequence). The CDR3 bases are TGCAGTGCTAGAGTCCCCCTCAGAACGACTAGCGGGAGGGCCCTCGGCACAGATACGCAGTATTTT. Its translation is CSARVPLRTTSGRALGTDTQYF.

Points on this clonotype: One junction end disagrees with the germline gene, perhaps due to a read error. The chain is built from TRBV15 and TRBJ1-1; no clear D gene. The CDR3 runs to 13 residues. Germline CDR1 LNHNV, CDR2 YYDKDF (reference sequence). The chain's CDR3 is CTTSRGGNTEAFF. Here the CDR3 DNA reads TGTACCACCAGCAGAGGAGGGAACACTGAAGCTTTCTTT.

With regard to this clonotype: Mismatch with germline at one junction end may stem from a read error. The genes are TRBV28 and TRBJ2-1, with unresolved D. The CDR3 has 14 amino acids. Germline assignment: CDR1 MDHEN and CDR2 SYDVKM. The CDR3 sequence: CASSGSYSYNGQFF. In DNA, the CDR3 is TGTGCCAGCAGTGGGTCTTACTCCTACAATGGGCAGTTCTTC.

The genes are TRBV15 and TRBJ2-3, with 7 nucleotides matching TRBD2. The CDR3 extends over 15 amino acids. Germline V lookup: CDR1 LNHNV, CDR2 YYDKDF (reference sequence). J was trimmed by 7 bases and V by 1 base; bases with no gene match: 8. The CDR3, as DNA: TGTGCCACCAGCAGAGGAGGGAGGGCCATGAATACGCAGTATTTT. Its protein product is CATSRGGRAMNTQYF.

This clonotype was seen a handful of times. The genes are TRBV4-3 and TRBJ2-1; no clear D gene. Germline V gives CDR1 LGHNA, CDR2 YSLEER. Trimming took off 4 bases at V and 8 bases at J, with 15 bases between the two ends. The CDR3 length is 14 residues. Written as DNA, the CDR3 is TGCGCCAGCAGCCCCTCTAGGGCGTGGGATGAGCAGTTCTTC. Translation gives CASSPSRAWDEQFF.

The CDR3 protein is CASSIAGGFYEQYF. CDR3 sequence (DNA): TGTGCCAGCTCCATAGCGGGGGGCTTCTACGAGCAGTACTTC. The V gene is TRBV12-3 or TRBV12-4, the J gene TRBJ2-7, with 10 bases that match TRBD2. J lost 3 bases, V lost 8 bases, and 7 bases had no gene match. The CDR3 totals 14 residues.

This rearrangement joins TRBV12-3 or TRBV12-4 to TRBJ2-7; TRBD2 agrees at 11 bases. CDR3 length: 15 residues. Unmatched junction bases numbered 12, after V lost 3 bases and J lost 11 bases. This chain's CDR3 is CASSLATSGRPYKYF. The DNA of the CDR3 is TGTGCCAGCAGTTTGGCCACTAGCGGGAGACCCTATAAGTACTTC.

This clonotype was seen only a few times. The chain uses TRBV4-2 and TRBJ2-3, with TRBD2 matching 8 bases. The CDR3 spans 15 residues. Germline V gene lookup returns CDR1 LGHNA and CDR2 YNFKEQ. V gave up 3 bases and J gave up 2 bases; unmatched junction bases: 4. CDR3 nucleotides: TGTGCCAGCAGCCAGGATAGCGGGGTCACAGATACGCAGTATTTT. It translates to CASSQDSGVTDTQYF.

This clonotype was seen a handful of times. CDR3 sequence: CSASGLADTGELFF. CDR3 DNA: TGCAGTGCTAGTGGACTAGCGGACACCGGGGAGCTGTTTTTT. V gene TRBV20-1 combines with J gene TRBJ2-2; the match to TRBD2 covers 10 bases. The germline gives CDR1 DFQATT, CDR2 SNEGSKA (reference sequence). The CDR3 spans 14 residues. Germline trimming cut 3 bases from V and 3 bases from J; bases unmatched to any gene: 1.

This clonotype has a handful of counts. The chain uses TRBV6-2 or TRBV6-3 and TRBJ2-1; 11 bases are a match to TRBD2. The CDR3 contains 14 residues. Germline assignment: CDR1 MNHEY and CDR2 SVGEGT. The ends lost 4 bases at V and 4 bases at J; junction bases unmatched: 0. CDR3 nucleotides: TGTGCCAGCAGTTGGACTAGCGGGTACAATGAGCAGTTCTTC. Amino acids: CASSWTSGYNEQFF.

V and J are TRBV29-1 and TRBJ1-2; 9 bases agree with TRBD1. Germline V gene sequence: CDR1 SQVTM, CDR2 ANQGSEA. Trimming cost V 5 bases and J 8 bases; bases outside gene matches: 6. The CDR3 is made up of 12 amino acids. CDR3 bases: TGCAGCGTTAACCTGGGACAGGGAGGCTACACCTTC. Translation gives CSVNLGQGGYTF. Combining the CDR3 with reference TRBV29-1 and TRBJ1-2 gives the whole variable domain SAVISQKPSRDICQRGTSLTIQCQVDSQVTMMFWYRQQPGQSLTLIATANQGSEATYESGFVIDKFPISRPNLTFSTLTVSNMSPEDSSIYLCSVNLGQGGYTFGSGTRLTVV.

The rearrangement joins TRBV28 to TRBJ2-7; 11 bases agree with TRBD2. The CDR3 totals 15 residues. The germline gives CDR1 MDHEN, CDR2 SYDVKM. The V segment lost 6 bases and the J segment 3 bases; nucleotides outside the gene matches: 7. Written as DNA, the CDR3 is TGTGCCAGCAGCTTAACCGGGACTAGCGGCTACGAGCAGTACTTC. Translating it yields CASSLTGTSGYEQYF.